The 29 T cell receptor beta chains below come from one sample, sequenced in a study of cytomegalovirus exposure and HLA in healthy donors. PCR primers comprised 60 Vbeta and 13 Jbeta primers. The table came from immunoSEQ multiplex PCR; TCRdb's copy has only in-frame clones and leaves some out. The sample has 150,000 to 250,000 clones; roughly four fifths are singletons. Sequencing was carried out using PBMCs. The receptors stem from a boy aged 2-9 years in good health and CMV-seronegative.

This clone was detected once. The gene calls are TRBV19 and TRBJ1-5; D call uncertain. Germline V gene lookup returns CDR1 LNHDA and CDR2 SQIVND (reference sequence). V gave up 3 bases and J gave up 0 bases, with 9 bases separating them. The CDR3 sequence is 15 residues long. The chain's CDR3 is CASSIQAPSNQPQHF. CDR3 sequence (DNA): TGTGCCAGTAGTATCCAGGCCCCTAGCAATCAGCCCCAGCATTTT.

The chain is built from TRBV7-9 and TRBJ1-2; perhaps TRBD1 as D (5 bases). This CDR3 spans 16 amino acids. Per germline, CDR1 SEHNR and CDR2 FQNEAQ (reference sequence). Trimming pared 1 base from V and 4 bases from J, leaving 16 bases between. CDR3 sequence (DNA): TGTGCCAGCAGCTTAGGTTGGAGGGACGGCATCTATGGCTACACCTTC. This translates into CASSLGWRDGIYGYTF.

The chain combines TRBV10-2 with TRBJ2-1; TRBD2 matches 12 bases. The CDR3 has 14 residues. Trimming took 9 bases from V and 8 from J; bases not matched to a gene: 8. From germline, CDR1 is WSHSY and CDR2 SAAADI. Here the CDR3 reads CARRTSGANDEQFF. The CDR3 DNA is TGCGCCAGGAGGACTAGCGGGGCGAACGATGAGCAGTTCTTC.

This clone was seen a handful of times. The DNA of the CDR3 is TGCGCCAGCAGCTTGACCTGGACAGGGGACTATGGCTACACCTTC. Its translation: CASSLTWTGDYGYTF. The gene calls are TRBV5-1 and TRBJ1-2, with 9 bases aligning to TRBD1. CDR1 SGHRS and CDR2 YFSETQ come from the germline V gene. After removal of 1 base from V and 3 bases from J, the junction contained 4 bases not matched to a gene. This CDR3 comprises 15 residues.

The rearrangement joins TRBV29-1 to TRBJ2-1; no firm D call. The CDR3 runs 14 residues. Trimming removed 4 bases from V and 5 bases from J, with 15 bases in between. Germline lookup yields CDR1 SQVTM and CDR2 ANQGSEA. For the CDR3, the DNA is TGCAGCGTTGCCATGTTAGCAGCACACAATGAGCAGTTCTTC. It encodes CSVAMLAAHNEQFF.

The gene calls are TRBV5-6 and TRBJ1-1; no clear D. CDR1 SGHDT and CDR2 YYEEEE come from the germline V gene. The V and J ends lost 3 bases and 8 bases respectively, with 8 bases between them. The CDR3 runs 11 residues. The CDR3 protein is CASSSFREAFF. CDR3 DNA: TGTGCCAGCAGCTCTTTCCGGGAAGCTTTCTTT.

A note on this clone: An end of the junction does not agree with germline; a read error may underlie this. The CDR3 sequence: CASSQGGMNTGAFF. In DNA, the CDR3 is TGCGCCAGCAGCCAGGGGGGGATGAACACTGGAGCTTTCTTT. V gene TRBV4-3 combines with J gene TRBJ1-1, with a weak D call TRBD1 (5 bases). The V gene's germline CDR1 is LGHNA and CDR2 YSLEER. This CDR3 is built from 14 residues.

The sample holds one count of this clone. The rearrangement uses TRBV7-8 and TRBJ1-1, with D possibly TRBD1 on 5 matching bases. Germline V gene sequence: CDR1 SGHVS, CDR2 FQNEAQ. CDR3 length equals 13 residues. V was shortened by 1 base and J by 6 bases, with 9 bases between the two germline ends. CDR3 in amino acids: CASSLDRTAEAFF. The CDR3 nucleotides are TGTGCCAGCAGCTTAGACAGGACGGCTGAAGCTTTCTTT.

This chain links TRBV4-2 with TRBJ2-5, with D possibly matching TRBD2 (6 bases). V was clipped by 1 base and J by 5 bases, with 32 bases between them. Germline lookup yields CDR1 LGHNA and CDR2 YNFKEQ. CDR3 length equals 21 residues. This CDR3 reads CASSQAYSGRGRTDRPETQYF. The CDR3 DNA reads as TGTGCCAGCAGCCAAGCCTATTCTGGTCGGGGGAGAACCGACCGACCGGAGACCCAGTACTTC.

The chain links TRBV6-5 to TRBJ1-2; 7 bases line up with TRBD1. Unmatched junction bases numbered 6, after V lost 1 base and J lost 4 bases. This CDR3 spans 15 amino acids. Germline CDR1 reads MNHEY; CDR2 reads SVGAGI. The CDR3 protein is CASSYYGQASYGYTF. The CDR3 bases are TGTGCCAGCAGTTACTACGGACAGGCTAGCTATGGCTACACCTTC.

Comment on this clone: The germline gene is not matched at one end of the junction; a read error may be the cause. The chain combines TRBV27 with TRBJ1-2; the match to TRBD1 covers 9 bases. Germline V gene lookup returns CDR1 MNHEY and CDR2 SMNVEV (reference sequence). CDR3 length: 16 residues. CDR3 sequence: CAGSLGGQGRIQGYTF. The CDR3, as DNA: TGTGCCGGCAGTTTGGGTGGACAGGGGAGGATTCAGGGCTACACCTTC.

The V and J genes are TRBV4-1 and TRBJ1-4; TRBD1 is a possible D gene (6 bases). The CDR3 is 15 amino acids. Trimming left V 7 bases short and J 3 bases short, with 15 bases between. Germline assignment: CDR1 MGHRA and CDR2 YSYEKL. The chain's CDR3 is CASKFVGQSNEKLFF. DNA for the CDR3: TGCGCCAGCAAGTTTGTCGGACAGTCTAATGAAAAACTGTTTTTT.

This chain uses TRBV7-9 with TRBJ2-3; 8 bases fit TRBD1. CDR1 and CDR2 (germline): SEHNR, FQNEAQ (reference sequence). The CDR3 is 15 amino acids. V shed 4 bases, J shed 2 bases, and the junction held 5 bases outside the gene matches. CDR3 loop: CASSSTGALTDTQYF. The CDR3 DNA is TGTGCCAGCAGCTCGACAGGGGCCCTCACAGATACGCAGTATTTT.

V usage is TRBV5-4 and J usage is TRBJ2-7; D gene uncertain. The CDR3 loop spans 12 amino acids. CDR1 is SGHNT, CDR2 YYREEE, per germline (reference sequence). V lost 5 bases and J lost 6, with 12 bases in between. The CDR3 nucleotides are TGTGCCAGCAGTCTCACGAGTGGCGAGCAGTACTTC. Translation gives CASSLTSGEQYF.

The V call is TRBV19, the J call TRBJ1-5; possible D gene TRBD1, 6 bases. The germline V gene has CDR1 LNHDA and CDR2 SQIVND (reference sequence). The CDR3 is made up of 17 amino acids. Trimming took 5 bases from V and 2 from J, leaving 19 bases between them. CDR3 in DNA: TGTGCCAGTAGTCTTTACGCTACAGGGTACGGCAATCAGCCCCAGCATTTT. This sequence encodes CASSLYATGYGNQPQHF.

V is TRBV6-6 and J is TRBJ1-2; D ambiguous. This CDR3 spans 16 amino acids. The V and J ends lost 4 bases and 4 bases respectively, with 19 bases between them. Germline loops: CDR1 MNHNY, CDR2 SVGAGI (reference sequence). CDR3: CASSSNVPPLSYGYTF. The CDR3 region has the DNA TGTGCCAGCAGTTCCAACGTCCCTCCTCTAAGCTATGGCTACACCTTC.

The rearrangement links TRBV18 to TRBJ2-3, with D unresolved. Germline CDR1 KGHSH, CDR2 LQKENI. CDR3 length: 15 amino acids. V was shortened by 5 bases and J by 2 bases, with 14 bases between the two germline ends. As DNA, the CDR3 is TGTGCCAGCTCAGCCAGAGATAGCCTCACAGATACGCAGTATTTT. Encoded protein: CASSARDSLTDTQYF.

This clone was counted between two and nine times. The chain links TRBV7-3 to TRBJ2-7; D perhaps matches TRBD2 (6 bases). Trimming removed 4 bases from V and 0 bases from J, with 7 bases in between. Germline values: CDR1 SGHTA, CDR2 FQGTGA. The CDR3 extends over 13 amino acids. The CDR3 reads CASSSGSSYEQYF. In nucleotides, the CDR3 is TGTGCCAGCAGCTCCGGGAGCTCCTACGAGCAGTACTTC. The full variable domain, completed using reference TRBV7-3 and TRBJ2-7, is GAGVSQTPSNKVTEKGKYVELRCDPISGHTALYWYRQSLGQGPEFLIYFQGTGAADDSGLPNDRFFAVRPEGSVSTLKIQRTERGDSAVYLCASSSGSSYEQYFGPGTRLTVT.

Only a few counts were recorded for this clone. This chain links TRBV5-5 with TRBJ2-1; D is perhaps TRBD1 (5 bases). The CDR3 contains 16 residues. Germline V gives CDR1 SGHKS, CDR2 YYEKEE (reference sequence). Trimming removed 0 bases at V and 0 bases at J, with 10 bases between. The CDR3 region is CASSLATVYSYNEQFF. In DNA form, the CDR3 reads TGTGCCAGCAGCTTGGCGACAGTGTACTCCTACAATGAGCAGTTCTTC.

This clone was found once. The V and J genes are TRBV6-6 and TRBJ2-7; maybe TRBD2 (5 bases). V lost 2 bases to trimming and J lost 10 bases, with 15 bases between them. Germline CDR1 and CDR2: MNHNY and SVGAGI (reference sequence). The CDR3 loop spans 13 amino acids. The CDR3 coding sequence is TGTGCCAGCAGTTACCGGGAAGGCACAGATCAGTACTTC. Translated: CASSYREGTDQYF.

This clone occurred once. V gene TRBV6-5 combines with J gene TRBJ1-6; D call uncertain. Germline CDR1 MNHEY, CDR2 SVGAGI. V was trimmed by 0 bases and J by 7 bases, leaving 10 bases between them. The CDR3 is made up of 15 amino acids. The CDR3 loop is CASSYSGVENSPLHF. In nucleotides, the CDR3 is TGTGCCAGCAGTTACTCCGGGGTGGAAAATTCACCCCTCCACTTT.

This rearrangement joins TRBV5-1 to TRBJ1-1; D is uncertain. Trimming took off 3 bases at V and 6 bases at J, with 9 bases between the two ends. From germline, CDR1 is SGHRS and CDR2 YFSETQ. The CDR3 length is 12 residues. CDR3 amino acids: CASSSGSAEAFF. The CDR3 coding sequence is TGCGCCAGCAGCTCGGGATCAGCTGAAGCTTTCTTT.

The chain is built from TRBV5-1 and TRBJ1-1; D gene unclear. Trimming cost V 1 base and J 1 base, with 14 bases left between them. This CDR3 comprises 16 residues. Germline values: CDR1 SGHRS, CDR2 YFSETQ. CDR3 in amino acids: CASSLQRVGWNTEAFF. In DNA form, the CDR3 reads TGCGCCAGCAGCTTGCAGAGGGTGGGGTGGAACACTGAAGCTTTCTTT.

On this clone: Within the sample, other DNA sequences also encode this same CDR3. The chain is built from TRBV27 and TRBJ1-2; D possibly corresponds to TRBD1 (5 bases). Germline V lookup: CDR1 MNHEY, CDR2 SMNVEV (reference sequence). The CDR3 spans 15 residues. V lost 7 bases to trimming and J lost 5 bases, with 20 bases between them. In DNA form, the CDR3 reads TGTGCCAGCAAACCTGTGGGGCGGTCTGGGTATGGCTACACCTTC. Translating it yields CASKPVGRSGYGYTF.

This clone was found a few times. At the DNA level, this CDR3 is encoded by other sequences in the same sample as well. This chain connects TRBV7-2 to TRBJ1-2, with TRBD1 matching 10 bases. V lost 5 bases, J lost 5 bases, and 5 bases stayed unmatched. The germline CDR1 and CDR2 sequences are SGHTA and FQGNSA. The length of the CDR3 is 14 residues. CDR3 loop: CASSPRTGGYGYTF. CDR3 in DNA: TGTGCCAGCAGCCCACGGACAGGGGGGTATGGCTACACCTTC.

This sequence joins TRBV19 and TRBJ2-2; a possible D gene is TRBD1 (7 bases). V was cut by 3 bases and J by 5 bases, with 16 bases left in between. The germline V gene encodes CDR1 LNHDA and CDR2 SQIVND (reference sequence). The CDR3 loop spans 16 amino acids. Here the CDR3 reads CASSISQGGRTGELFF. CDR3 nucleotides: TGTGCCAGTAGTATCTCGCAGGGGGGTAGGACCGGGGAGCTGTTTTTT.

The V call is TRBV7-2, the J call TRBJ1-2, with 7 nucleotides matching TRBD1. V lost 7 bases, J lost 2 bases, and 7 bases stayed unmatched. Germline loops: CDR1 SGHTA, CDR2 FQGNSA. The CDR3 is made up of 14 amino acids. The DNA of the CDR3 is TGTGCCAGCACCGACAGGGCCCGCAACTATGGCTACACCTTC. Protein product: CASTDRARNYGYTF.

V and J are TRBV7-6 and TRBJ1-1, with D possibly being TRBD1 (5 bases). The CDR3 extends over 18 amino acids. V lost 5 bases, J lost 3 bases, and 25 bases lay in between. The germline CDR1 and CDR2 sequences are SGHVS and FNYEAQ. The CDR3 nucleotides are TGTGCCAGCAGCACTAACCCTCAGGGAGGGGTTGAGGACACTGAAGCTTTCTTT. Translating gives CASSTNPQGGVEDTEAFF.

V usage is TRBV27 and J usage is TRBJ1-5; 9 bases fit TRBD1. V gave up 4 bases and J gave up 5 bases; unmatched junction bases: 6. This CDR3 has 15 residues. Germline V gene lookup returns CDR1 MNHEY and CDR2 SMNVEV (reference sequence). DNA of the CDR3: TGTGCCAGCAGTTCCTGGACAGGGGAGGATCAGCCCCAGCATTTT. This translates into CASSSWTGEDQPQHF.